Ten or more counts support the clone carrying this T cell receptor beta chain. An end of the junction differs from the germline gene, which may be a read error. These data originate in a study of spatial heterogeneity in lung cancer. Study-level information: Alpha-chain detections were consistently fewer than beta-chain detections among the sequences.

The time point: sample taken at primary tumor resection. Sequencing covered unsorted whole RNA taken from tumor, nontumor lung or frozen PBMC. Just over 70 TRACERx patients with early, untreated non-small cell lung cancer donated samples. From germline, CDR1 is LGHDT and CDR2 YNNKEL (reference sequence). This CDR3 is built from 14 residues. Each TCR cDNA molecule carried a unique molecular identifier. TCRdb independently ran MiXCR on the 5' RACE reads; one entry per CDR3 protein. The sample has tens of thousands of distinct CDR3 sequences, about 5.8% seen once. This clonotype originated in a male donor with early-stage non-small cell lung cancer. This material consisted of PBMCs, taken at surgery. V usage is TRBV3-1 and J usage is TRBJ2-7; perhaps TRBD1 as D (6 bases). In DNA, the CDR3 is TGTGCCAGCAGCCTTTTTTCGGATTTTGGGGGCAAGGACTTC. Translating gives CASSLFSDFGGKDF.